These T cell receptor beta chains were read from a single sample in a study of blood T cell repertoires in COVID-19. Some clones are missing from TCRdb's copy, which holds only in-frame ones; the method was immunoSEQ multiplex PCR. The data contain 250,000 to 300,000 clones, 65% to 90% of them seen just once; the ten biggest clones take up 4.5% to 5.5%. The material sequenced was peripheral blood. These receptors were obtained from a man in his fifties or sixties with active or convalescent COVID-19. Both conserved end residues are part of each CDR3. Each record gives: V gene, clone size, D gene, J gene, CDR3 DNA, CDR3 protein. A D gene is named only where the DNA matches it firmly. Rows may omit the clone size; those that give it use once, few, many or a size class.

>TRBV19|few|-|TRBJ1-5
TGTGCCAGTAGTATAGGGAGAGTTTCCGTAGGGCCCCAGCATTTT
CASSIGRVSVGPQHF
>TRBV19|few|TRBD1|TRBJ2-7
TGTGCCAGTAGCATAGGGCGGGACAGGAAAACCTACGAGCAGTACTTC
CASSIGRDRKTYEQYF
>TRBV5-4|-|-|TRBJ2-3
TGTGCCAGCAGCTTGGAAGCGGGCACAGATACGCAGTATTTT
CASSLEAGTDTQYF
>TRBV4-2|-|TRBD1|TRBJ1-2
TGTGCCAGCAGCCAGACACAGGGGGCGAGGTATGGCTACACCTTC
CASSQTQGARYGYTF
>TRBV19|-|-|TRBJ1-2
TGTGCCAGTAGCCCGGTCCCTGACTATGGCTACACCTTC
CASSPVPDYGYTF
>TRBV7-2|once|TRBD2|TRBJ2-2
TGTGCCAGCAGCCAACGGACTAGCGGGAGGGCCGGGGAGCTGTTTTTT
CASSQRTSGRAGELFF
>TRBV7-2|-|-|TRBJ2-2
TGTGCCAGCAGCTTAGGATGGGGGCGACGGACCGGGGAGCTGTTTTTT
CASSLGWGRRTGELFF
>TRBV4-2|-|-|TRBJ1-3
TGTGCCAGCAGCCAAGACAGAAGAAACACCATATATTTT
CASSQDRRNTIYF
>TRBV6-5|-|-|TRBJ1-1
TGTGCCAGCATGGGCAGGGGGAACACTGAAGCTTTCTTT
CASMGRGNTEAFF
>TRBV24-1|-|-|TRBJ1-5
TGTGCCACCAGTGATTCCCGTGATGTCGGGGTGGATCAGCCCCAGCATTTT
CATSDSRDVGVDQPQHF
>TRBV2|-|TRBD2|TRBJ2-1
TGTGCCAGCAGTGGGACTAGCGGGAGGTATGAGCAGTTCTTC
CASSGTSGRYEQFF
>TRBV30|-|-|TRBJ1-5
TGTGCCTGGGCCCTTGGAGGTGGCAATCAGCCCCAGCATTTT
CAWALGGGNQPQHF
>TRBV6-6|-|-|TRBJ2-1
TGTGCCAGCAGTTATTCCATCACCTACAATGAGCAGTTCTTC
CASSYSITYNEQFF
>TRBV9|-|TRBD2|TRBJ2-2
TGTGCCAGCAGCGTAGTGGGGGGGATGCAGACCGGGGAGCTGTTTTTT
CASSVVGGMQTGELFF
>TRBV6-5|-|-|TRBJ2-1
TGTGCCAGCAGTTACTTAACAGGGAATGAGCAGTTCTTC
CASSYLTGNEQFF
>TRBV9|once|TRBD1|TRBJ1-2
TGTGCCAGCAGCGTAGCACAGGACAGGCTACACTATGGCTACACCTTC
CASSVAQDRLHYGYTF
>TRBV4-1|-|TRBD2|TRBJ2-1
TGCGCCAGCAGCCAAGTCCTAGCGGGAGGGTCGTACAATGAGCAGTTCTTC
CASSQVLAGGSYNEQFF
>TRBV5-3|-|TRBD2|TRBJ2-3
TGTGCCAGAAGCCCAAGAGGGACTAGCGGGAGGGATTGGGACCTAGGGGGCACAGATACGCAGTATTTT
CARSPRGTSGRDWDLGGTDTQYF
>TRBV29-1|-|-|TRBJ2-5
TGCAGCGTAAGCGAAGGAGGGAGTATGGAAGAGACCCAGTACTTC
CSVSEGGSMEETQYF
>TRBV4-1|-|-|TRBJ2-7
TGCGCCAGCAGCCAAGGGCAGGCGTCGGGGGAGCAGTACTTC
CASSQGQASGEQYF
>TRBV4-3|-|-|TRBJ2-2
TGCGCCAGCAGCCAAGAAACTAGCAGGGCCGGGGAGCTGTTTTTT
CASSQETSRAGELFF
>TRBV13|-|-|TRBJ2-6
TGTGCCACCCCACCCCCGGGGGGCGGGCCCTCTGGGGCCAACGTCCTGACTTTC
CATPPPGGGPSGANVLTF
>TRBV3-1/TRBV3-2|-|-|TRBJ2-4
TGTGCCAGCAGCCGAGGGGGAATTCAGTACTTC
CASSRGGIQYF
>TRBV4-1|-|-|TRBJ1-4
TGCGCCAGCAGCTTATCCCGCGGTTTGGGTGGGGAAAAACTGTTTTTT
CASSLSRGLGGEKLFF
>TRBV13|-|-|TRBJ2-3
TGTGCCAGCAGCCCTAGGACTTACACAGATACGCAGTATTTT
CASSPRTYTDTQYF
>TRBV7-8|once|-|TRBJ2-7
TGTGCCAGCAGCCCTACCAGACCGGACAGCGGGACTAACGCGTACGAGCAGTACTTC
CASSPTRPDSGTNAYEQYF
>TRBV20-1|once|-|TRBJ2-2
TGCAGTGTTAGTGTAGTCGGGGAGCTGTTTTTT
CSVSVVGELFF
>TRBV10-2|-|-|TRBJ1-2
TGCGCCAGCAGTGAGTCCTACAGTCGGGGAGCTAACTATGGCTACACCTTC
CASSESYSRGANYGYTF
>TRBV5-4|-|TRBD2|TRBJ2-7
TGTGCCAGCAGCTTGTTAAAGTCGGGGGGAGGCGAGCAGTACTTC
CASSLLKSGGGEQYF
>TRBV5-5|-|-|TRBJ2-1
TGTGCCAGCAGCGTCCCCCCCAGTTACAATGAGCAGTTCTTC
CASSVPPSYNEQFF
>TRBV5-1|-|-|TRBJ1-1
TGCGCCAGCAGCTTGGATCATGATGGGGGACTTTTGAACACTGAAGCTTTCTTT
CASSLDHDGGLLNTEAFF
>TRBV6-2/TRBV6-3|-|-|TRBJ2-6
TGTGCCAGCAGTTACGGGAGCTCTGGGGCCAACGTCCTGACTTTC
CASSYGSSGANVLTF
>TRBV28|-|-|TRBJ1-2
TGTGCCAGCAGTTCCCTATATGGCTACACCTTC
CASSSLYGYTF
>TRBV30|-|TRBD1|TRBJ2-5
TGTGCCTGGAGCACAGGGGGCGCGGGCGAGACCCAGTACTTC
CAWSTGGAGETQYF
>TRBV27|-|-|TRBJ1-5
TGTGCCAGCAGCTCCAATCAGCCCCAGCATTTT
CASSSNQPQHF
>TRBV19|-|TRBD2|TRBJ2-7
TGTGCCAGTAGGTTTAGCGGGACTAACTCCTACGAGCAGTACTTC
CASRFSGTNSYEQYF
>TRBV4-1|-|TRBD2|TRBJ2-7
TGCGCCAGCAGCCAAGGCACTAGCGGCTACGAGCAGTACTTC
CASSQGTSGYEQYF
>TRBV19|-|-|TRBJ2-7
TGTGCCAGTAGTATAGGCGCAGGGTTCCCCGTAAGGAAAGTCCACGAGCAGTACTTC
CASSIGAGFPVRKVHEQYF
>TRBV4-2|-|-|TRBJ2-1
TGTGCCAGCAGCCTCAGACTAGATTATCATGAGCAGTTCTTC
CASSLRLDYHEQFF
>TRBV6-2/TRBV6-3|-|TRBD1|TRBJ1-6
TGTGCCAGCGGCCCTCGAGGGGAGGGGACAGGGAAACTATGGGTTAATTCACCCCTCCACTTT
CASGPRGEGTGKLWVNSPLHF
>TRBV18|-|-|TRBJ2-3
TGTGCCAGCTCACCCCAGGGAGATACGCAGTATTTT
CASSPQGDTQYF
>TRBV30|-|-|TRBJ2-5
TGTGCCTGGAGTAAGGGGTACCAAGAGACCCAGTACTTC
CAWSKGYQETQYF
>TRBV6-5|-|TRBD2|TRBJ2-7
TGTGCCAGCAGTCCTCTAGCGGGAGGACGGTACGAGCAGTACTTC
CASSPLAGGRYEQYF
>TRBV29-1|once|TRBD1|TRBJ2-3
TGCAGCGCCCTCCGACAGGGGAGAGATACGCAGTATTTT
CSALRQGRDTQYF
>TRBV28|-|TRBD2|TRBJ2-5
TGTGCCAGCAGTTCTAGCGGGAGGTCGGAGACCCAGTACTTC
CASSSSGRSETQYF
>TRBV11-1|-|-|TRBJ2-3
TGTGCCAGCAGCTTGGATCCCCGGCTAGTTACAGATACGCAGTATTTT
CASSLDPRLVTDTQYF
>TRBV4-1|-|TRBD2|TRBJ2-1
TGCGCCAGCAGCCAAGATGATCGGGGAGGGCCGGGTGAGCAGTTCTTC
CASSQDDRGGPGEQFF
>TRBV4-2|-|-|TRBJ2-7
TGTGCCAGCAGCCAAGATTCCGGAGGGCCCGAGCAGTACTTC
CASSQDSGGPEQYF
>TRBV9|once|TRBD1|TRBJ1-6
TGTGCCAGCAGCCCACGACAGGGTGGTTCACCCCTCCACTTT
CASSPRQGGSPLHF
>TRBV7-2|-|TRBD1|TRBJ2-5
TGTGCCAGCAGCTTCACAGGGGGTTTGGAGACCCAGTACTTC
CASSFTGGLETQYF
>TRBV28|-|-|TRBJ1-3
TGTGCCAGCAGTTGGGACAACGGACACACCATATATTTT
CASSWDNGHTIYF
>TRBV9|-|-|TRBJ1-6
TGTGCCAGCAGTACTGGCTCCTATAATTCACCCCTCCACTTT
CASSTGSYNSPLHF
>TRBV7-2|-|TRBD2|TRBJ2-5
TGTGCCAGCAGCTTAGTGGCTAGCGGGAGCTTGAAGACCCAGTACTTC
CASSLVASGSLKTQYF
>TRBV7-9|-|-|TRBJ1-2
TGTGCCAGCAGCTTAGGAACACAGGAAGCTAACTATGGCTACACCTTC
CASSLGTQEANYGYTF
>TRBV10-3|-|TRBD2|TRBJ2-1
TGTGCCATCAGTGATCCGGGACTAGCGGCGTACAATGAGCAGTTCTTC
CAISDPGLAAYNEQFF